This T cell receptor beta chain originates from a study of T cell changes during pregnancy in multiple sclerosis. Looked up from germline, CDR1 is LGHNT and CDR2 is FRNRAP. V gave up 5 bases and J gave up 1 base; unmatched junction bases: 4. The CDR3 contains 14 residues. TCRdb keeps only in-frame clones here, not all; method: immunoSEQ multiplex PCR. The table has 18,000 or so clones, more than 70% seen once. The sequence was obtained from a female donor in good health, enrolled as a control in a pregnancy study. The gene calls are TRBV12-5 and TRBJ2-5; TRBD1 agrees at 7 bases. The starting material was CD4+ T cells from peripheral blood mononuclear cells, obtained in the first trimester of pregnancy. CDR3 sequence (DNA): TGTGCTAGTGGTCCAAGGACAGGCCAAGAGACCCAGTACTTC. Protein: CASGPRTGQETQYF.